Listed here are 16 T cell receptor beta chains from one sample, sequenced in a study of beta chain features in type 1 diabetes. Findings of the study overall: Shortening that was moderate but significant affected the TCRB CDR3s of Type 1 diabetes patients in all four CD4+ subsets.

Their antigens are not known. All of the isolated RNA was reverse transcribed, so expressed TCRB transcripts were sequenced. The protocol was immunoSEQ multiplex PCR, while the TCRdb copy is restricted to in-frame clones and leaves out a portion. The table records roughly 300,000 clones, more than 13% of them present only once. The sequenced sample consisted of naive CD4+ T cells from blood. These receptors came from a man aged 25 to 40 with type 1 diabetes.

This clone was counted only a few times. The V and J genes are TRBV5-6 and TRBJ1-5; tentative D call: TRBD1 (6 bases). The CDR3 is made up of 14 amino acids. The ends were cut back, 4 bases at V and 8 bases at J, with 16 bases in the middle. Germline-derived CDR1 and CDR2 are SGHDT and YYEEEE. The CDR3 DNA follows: TGTGCCAGCAGCAGGGGACAATGGGGAGAGCCCCAGCATTTT. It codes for CASSRGQWGEPQHF.

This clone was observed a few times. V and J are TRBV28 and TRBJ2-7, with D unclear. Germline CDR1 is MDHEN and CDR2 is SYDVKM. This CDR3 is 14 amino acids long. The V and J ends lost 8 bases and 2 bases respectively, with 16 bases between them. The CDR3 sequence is CASESGMRTYEQYF. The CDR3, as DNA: TGTGCCAGCGAGTCCGGTATGCGGACCTACGAGCAGTACTTC.

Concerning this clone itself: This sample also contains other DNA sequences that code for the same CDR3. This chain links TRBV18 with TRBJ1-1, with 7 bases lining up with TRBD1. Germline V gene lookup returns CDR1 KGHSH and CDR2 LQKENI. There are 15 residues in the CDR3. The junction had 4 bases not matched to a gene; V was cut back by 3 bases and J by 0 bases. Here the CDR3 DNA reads TGTGCCAGCTCACCCCCCGGGACAGTGAACACTGAAGCTTTCTTT. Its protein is CASSPPGTVNTEAFF.

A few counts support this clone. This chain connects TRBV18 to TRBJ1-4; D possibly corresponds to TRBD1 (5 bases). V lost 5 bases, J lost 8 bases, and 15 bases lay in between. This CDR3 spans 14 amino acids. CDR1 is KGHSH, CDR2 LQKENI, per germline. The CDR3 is CASSRTSAGEKLFF. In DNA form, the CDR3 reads TGTGCCAGCTCAAGGACAAGCGCGGGAGAAAAACTGTTTTTT.

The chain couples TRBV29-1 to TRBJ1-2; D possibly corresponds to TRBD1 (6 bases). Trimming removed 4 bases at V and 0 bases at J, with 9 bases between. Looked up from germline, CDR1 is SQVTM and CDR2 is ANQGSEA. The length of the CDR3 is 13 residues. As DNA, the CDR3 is TGCAGCGTTGGGACAGTAGCTAACTATGGCTACACCTTC. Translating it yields CSVGTVANYGYTF.

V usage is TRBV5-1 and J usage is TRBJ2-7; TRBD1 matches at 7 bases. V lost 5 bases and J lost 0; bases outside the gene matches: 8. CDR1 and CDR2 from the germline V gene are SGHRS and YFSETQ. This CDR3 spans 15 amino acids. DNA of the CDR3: TGCGCCAGCAGGCCCGGGACAGCGAGCTCCTACGAGCAGTACTTC. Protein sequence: CASRPGTASSYEQYF. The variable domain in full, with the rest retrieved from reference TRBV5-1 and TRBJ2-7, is KAGVTQTPRYLIKTRGQQVTLSCSPISGHRSVSWYQQTPGQGLQFLFEYFSETQRNKGNFPGRFSGRQFSNSRSEMNVSTLELGDSALYLCASRPGTASSYEQYFGPGTRLTVT.

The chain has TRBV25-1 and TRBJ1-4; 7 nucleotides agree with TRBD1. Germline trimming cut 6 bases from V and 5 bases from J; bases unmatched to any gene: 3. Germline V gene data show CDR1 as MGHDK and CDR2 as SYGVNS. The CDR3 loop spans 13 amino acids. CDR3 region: CASRQGSNEKLFF. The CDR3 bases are TGTGCCAGCAGACAGGGGTCGAATGAAAAACTGTTTTTT.

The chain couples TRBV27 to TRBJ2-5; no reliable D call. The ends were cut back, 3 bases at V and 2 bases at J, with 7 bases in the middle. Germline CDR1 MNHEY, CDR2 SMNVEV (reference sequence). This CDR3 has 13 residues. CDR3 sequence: CASSLRLQETQYF. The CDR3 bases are TGTGCCAGCAGTTTGAGATTGCAAGAGACCCAGTACTTC.

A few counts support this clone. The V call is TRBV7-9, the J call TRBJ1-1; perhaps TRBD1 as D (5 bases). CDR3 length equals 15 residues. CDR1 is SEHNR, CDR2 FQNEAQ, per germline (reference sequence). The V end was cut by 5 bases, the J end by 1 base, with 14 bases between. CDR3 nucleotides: TGTGCCAGCAGCCCCCGGGGGACGGGGAACACTGAAGCTTTCTTT. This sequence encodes CASSPRGTGNTEAFF. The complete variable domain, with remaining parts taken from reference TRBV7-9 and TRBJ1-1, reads DTGVSQNPRHKITKRGQNVTFRCDPISEHNRLYWYRQTLGQGPEFLTYFQNEAQLEKSRLLSDRFSAERPKGSFSTLEIQRTEQGDSAMYLCASSPRGTGNTEAFFGQGTRLTVV.

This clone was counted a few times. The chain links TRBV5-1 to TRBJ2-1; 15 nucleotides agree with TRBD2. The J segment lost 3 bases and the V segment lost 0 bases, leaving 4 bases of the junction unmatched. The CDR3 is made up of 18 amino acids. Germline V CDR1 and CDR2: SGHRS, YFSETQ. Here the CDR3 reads CASSLAGTSGRNYNEQFF. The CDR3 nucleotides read TGCGCCAGCAGCTTGGCGGGGACTAGCGGGAGGAACTACAATGAGCAGTTCTTC.

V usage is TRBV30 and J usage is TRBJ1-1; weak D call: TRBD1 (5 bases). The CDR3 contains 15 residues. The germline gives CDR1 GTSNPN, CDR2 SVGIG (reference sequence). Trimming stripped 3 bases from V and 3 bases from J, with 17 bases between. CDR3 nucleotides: TGTGCCTGGAGCAGGGAGGACCGGGTGTACACTGAAGCTTTCTTT. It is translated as CAWSREDRVYTEAFF.

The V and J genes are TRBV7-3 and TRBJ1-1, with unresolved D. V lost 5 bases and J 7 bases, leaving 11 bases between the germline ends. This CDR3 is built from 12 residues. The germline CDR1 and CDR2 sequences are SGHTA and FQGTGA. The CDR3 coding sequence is TGTGCCAGCAGCCATAATCGGGGTGAAGCTTTCTTT. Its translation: CASSHNRGEAFF.

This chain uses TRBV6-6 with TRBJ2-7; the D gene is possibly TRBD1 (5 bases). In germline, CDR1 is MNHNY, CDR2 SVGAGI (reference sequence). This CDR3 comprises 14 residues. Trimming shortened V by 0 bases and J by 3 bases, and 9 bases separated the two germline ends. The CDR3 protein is CASSYSTANYEQYF. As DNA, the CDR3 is TGTGCCAGCAGTTACTCGACAGCGAACTACGAGCAGTACTTC.

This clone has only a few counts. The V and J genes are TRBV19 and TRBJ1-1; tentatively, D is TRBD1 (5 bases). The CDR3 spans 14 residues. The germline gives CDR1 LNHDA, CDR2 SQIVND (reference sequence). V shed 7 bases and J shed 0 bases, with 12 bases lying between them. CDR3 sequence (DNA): TGTGCCAGTATACGACAGAGTATGAACACTGAAGCTTTCTTT. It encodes CASIRQSMNTEAFF.

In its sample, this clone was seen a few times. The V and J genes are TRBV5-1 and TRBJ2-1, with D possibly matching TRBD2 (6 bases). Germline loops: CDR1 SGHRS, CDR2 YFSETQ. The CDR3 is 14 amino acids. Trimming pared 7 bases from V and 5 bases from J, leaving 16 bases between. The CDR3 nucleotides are TGCGCCAGCCGGGGGACGGGCAGCCACAATGAGCAGTTCTTC. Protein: CASRGTGSHNEQFF. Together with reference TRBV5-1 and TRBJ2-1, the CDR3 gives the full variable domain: KAGVTQTPRYLIKTRGQQVTLSCSPISGHRSVSWYQQTPGQGLQFLFEYFSETQRNKGNFPGRFSGRQFSNSRSEMNVSTLELGDSALYLCASRGTGSHNEQFFGPGTRLTVL.

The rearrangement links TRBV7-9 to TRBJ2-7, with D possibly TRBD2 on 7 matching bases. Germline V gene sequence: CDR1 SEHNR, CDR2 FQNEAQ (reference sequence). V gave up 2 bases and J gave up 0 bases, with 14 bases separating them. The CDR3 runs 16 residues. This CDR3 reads CASSLWGGGYSYEQYF. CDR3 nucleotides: TGTGCCAGCAGCTTATGGGGGGGCGGTTACTCCTACGAGCAGTACTTC. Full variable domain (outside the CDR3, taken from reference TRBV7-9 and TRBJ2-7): DTGVSQNPRHKITKRGQNVTFRCDPISEHNRLYWYRQTLGQGPEFLTYFQNEAQLEKSRLLSDRFSAERPKGSFSTLEIQRTEQGDSAMYLCASSLWGGGYSYEQYFGPGTRLTVT.